These 18 T cell receptor beta chains were sequenced from one sample in a study of T cells in Graves' hyperthyroidism and ophthalmopathy. The CDR3 regions of TCR beta were amplified from RNA transcripts. HTBI primers drove first-round RT-PCR of the TCR CDR3. Via MiXCR, TCRdb re-called the multiplex PCR reads, giving one row per CDR3 protein. Of hundreds of thousands of distinct CDR3 sequences listed, 30% to 40% are singletons. Sequenced material: blood. The receptors here all came from a woman in her thirties or forties with Graves' hyperthyroidism.

The chain couples TRBV2 to TRBJ1-4; D unresolved. V was shortened by 5 bases and J by 0 bases, with 13 bases between the two germline ends. The CDR3 is made up of 16 amino acids. Looked up from germline, CDR1 is SNHLY and CDR2 is FYNNEI. The CDR3 reads CASSNERLATNEKLFF. CDR3 DNA: TGTGCCAGCAGTAATGAGCGACTGGCAACTAATGAAAAACTGTTTTTT.

The rearrangement links TRBV11-1 to TRBJ1-1; D might be TRBD1 (5 bases). The germline V and J ends were trimmed by 1 base and 8 bases, with 20 bases remaining between them. CDR1 is SGHAT, CDR2 FQDESV, per germline (reference sequence). The CDR3 runs 16 residues. The CDR3 sequence is CASSLGVIMAGLEAFF. CDR3 DNA sequence: TGTGCCAGCAGCTTAGGGGTTATTATGGCGGGACTCGAAGCTTTCTTT.

Details on this clonotype: Sequence at one end of the junction differs from germline and may be a read error. The CDR3, as DNA: TGTGCCGGCAGTTCAACACGGATCCCTGGAAACACCATATATTTT. Residues: CAGSSTRIPGNTIYF. V gene TRBV12-3 or TRBV12-4 combines with J gene TRBJ1-3; D gene ambiguous. The CDR3 sequence is 15 residues long.

This clonotype was observed at least ten times. The chain has TRBV7-8 and TRBJ1-3; D might be TRBD1 (5 bases). V was pared by 1 base and J by 0 bases, with 13 bases between. The CDR3 totals 17 residues. CDR1 is SGHVS and CDR2 is FQNEAQ in the germline V gene. The CDR3 DNA reads as TGTGCCAGCAGCTTAGTACAGGATCCATTCTCTGGAAACACCATATATTTT. Its translation is CASSLVQDPFSGNTIYF.

The genes are TRBV2 and TRBJ1-6; possible D gene TRBD1, 6 bases. Germline values: CDR1 SNHLY, CDR2 FYNNEI. V was trimmed by 3 bases and J by 3 bases, leaving 9 bases between them. The CDR3 sequence is 15 residues long. CDR3 in amino acids: CASSDRGSYNSPLHF. The CDR3 DNA reads TGTGCCAGCAGTGATAGGGGGAGCTATAATTCACCCCTCCACTTT.

The chain is built from TRBV29-1 and TRBJ2-6; D possibly corresponds to TRBD1 (5 bases). This CDR3 has 15 residues. V dropped 8 bases and J dropped 1 base, with 15 bases sitting between them. From germline, CDR1 is SQVTM and CDR2 ANQGSEA. The CDR3 nucleotides read TGCAGCCCAAGGGGCAGGGAATCTGGGGCCAACGTCCTGACTTTC. Amino acid sequence: CSPRGRESGANVLTF.

The chain combines TRBV12-3 or TRBV12-4 with TRBJ2-7, with a tentative D call TRBD2 (7 bases). Trimming removed 8 bases from V and 3 bases from J, with 17 bases in between. The CDR3 runs to 14 residues. The CDR3 loop is CASSLLGGGYEQYF. The CDR3, as DNA: TGTGCCAGCTCTCTGTTAGGGGGGGGCTACGAGCAGTACTTC.

This clonotype was picked up a small number of times. The chain uses TRBV29-1 and TRBJ1-2; maybe TRBD1 (5 bases). Germline V gene lookup returns CDR1 SQVTM and CDR2 ANQGSEA. Trimming removed 4 bases from V and 3 bases from J, with 18 bases in between. The CDR3 has 15 residues. The CDR3 here is CSVASSRAAYYGYTF. In DNA form, the CDR3 reads TGCAGCGTTGCCTCCAGCAGGGCCGCATACTATGGCTACACCTTC.

V is TRBV25-1 and J is TRBJ1-2; D unresolved. Looked up from germline, CDR1 is MGHDK and CDR2 is SYGVNS. Trimming left V 0 bases short and J 4 bases short, with 21 bases between. The CDR3 runs 18 residues. The CDR3 sequence is CASSEYTDPSRPRYGYTF. In DNA form, the CDR3 reads TGTGCCAGCAGTGAATACACCGATCCGAGTAGGCCCCGCTATGGCTACACCTTC.

This sequence joins TRBV27 and TRBJ1-5; no reliable D call. Trimming took off 0 bases at V and 9 bases at J, with 9 bases between the two ends. The CDR3 extends over 13 amino acids. Germline V lookup: CDR1 MNHEY, CDR2 SMNVEV (reference sequence). The CDR3 nucleotides are TGTGCCAGCAGTTTATCGAACCAGCTGCCCCAGCATTTT. Its protein product is CASSLSNQLPQHF.

The V gene is TRBV4-3, the J gene TRBJ1-5; D is possibly TRBD1 (5 bases). This CDR3 spans 15 amino acids. Trimming removed 0 bases at V and 7 bases at J, with 13 bases between. Germline V gene sequence: CDR1 LGHNA, CDR2 YSLEER. The CDR3 spells CASSQDRQGLQPQHF. CDR3 DNA: TGCGCCAGCAGCCAAGATCGGCAGGGTTTGCAGCCCCAGCATTTT.

This clonotype appeared a few times. The chain couples TRBV7-9 to TRBJ1-4; D is uncertain. Trimming pared 6 bases from V and 8 bases from J, leaving 16 bases between. Germline CDR1 reads SEHNR; CDR2 reads FQNEAQ (reference sequence). The CDR3 is 14 amino acids. DNA of the CDR3: TGTGCCAGCAGTTCCGGCCCCGGTTGGGAAAAACTGTTTTTT. Residues: CASSSGPGWEKLFF.

With regard to this clonotype: One junction end disagrees with the germline gene, perhaps due to a read error. This chain links TRBV7-2 with TRBJ1-5; 9 bases fit TRBD1. There are 16 residues in the CDR3. Germline CDR1 SGHTA, CDR2 FQGNSA. CDR3 in amino acids: CASSFSGTGFSQPQHF. The CDR3 DNA reads TGCGCCAGCAGCTTTTCCGGGACAGGGTTTAGTCAGCCCCAGCATTTT. Variable domain in full (rest from reference TRBV7-2 and TRBJ1-5): GAGVSQSPSNKVTEKGKDVELRCDPISGHTALYWYRQSLGQGLEFLIYFQGNSAPDKSGLPSDRFSAERTGGSVSTLTIQRTQQEDSAVYLCASSFSGTGFSQPQHFGDGTRLSIL.

This chain joins TRBV10-3 and TRBJ2-2; 8 bases map to TRBD2. The V and J ends lost 10 bases and 3 bases, in that order; junction bases with no gene match: 16. The CDR3 length is 17 residues. CDR1 is ENHRY, CDR2 SYGVKD, per germline. DNA of the CDR3: TGTGCCAGCACCGGTAAACGGGGGGGATCGGACACCGGGGAGCTGTTTTTT. Residues: CASTGKRGGSDTGELFF.

The chain recombines TRBV11-1 with TRBJ1-2; 8 positions agree with TRBD1. V dropped 5 bases and J dropped 2; count of bases not matched to a gene: 7. This CDR3 contains 15 residues. Germline assignment: CDR1 SGHAT and CDR2 FQDESV (reference sequence). The CDR3: CASSHRDRINYGYTF. The CDR3 nucleotides are TGTGCCAGCAGCCACCGGGACAGGATCAACTATGGCTACACCTTC.

This clonotype was found many times. V usage is TRBV5-6 and J usage is TRBJ2-5; TRBD1 matches at 8 bases. This CDR3 is 14 amino acids long. CDR1 and CDR2 (germline): SGHDT, YYEEEE. Trimming cost V 3 bases and J 4 bases; bases outside gene matches: 5. The CDR3 DNA sequence: TGTGCCAGCAGCTGGGCCGACAGGGGAGAGACCCAGTACTTC. It translates to CASSWADRGETQYF.

The V gene is TRBV7-9, the J gene TRBJ2-2; the D is unclear. Trimming cost V 5 bases and J 0 bases, with 13 bases left between them. The CDR3 consists of 16 residues. From germline, CDR1 is SEHNR and CDR2 FQNEAQ (reference sequence). The CDR3 region has the DNA TGTGCCAGCAGCCCTACCAGCCACGCGAACACCGGGGAGCTGTTTTTT. The encoded protein is CASSPTSHANTGELFF.

This clonotype showed up many times. The chain uses TRBV10-3 and TRBJ2-7; the D gene is possibly TRBD2 (6 bases). Trimming cost V 8 bases and J 2 bases, with 13 bases left between them. The CDR3 spans 13 residues. The V gene's germline CDR1 is ENHRY and CDR2 SYGVKD. CDR3 sequence: CAILKGGTYEQYF. The CDR3 DNA reads TGTGCCATCCTTAAGGGCGGGACCTACGAGCAGTACTTC.